This paragraph covers one T cell receptor beta chain sequence. This clonotype occurred many times. Its antigen is currently not known. Base-call qualities are not available, and no considerably larger clone is one nucleotide away. These data originate in a study of T cells in Graves' hyperthyroidism and ophthalmopathy (dated by TCRdb to between 2018 and 2021). For the study in its entirety: Peripheral blood was sampled at the time of initial diagnosis, prior to any treatment. The paper reports TCR Vbeta CDR3 sequencing of more than 120 peripheral blood samples: over 40 ophthalmopathy, roughly 74 hyperthyroidism and approximately 17 progressor patients. To identify TCR V-J signatures that set the groups apart, the researchers used a discovery cohort of 100 or so patients, made up of around 40 with Graves' ophthalmopathy and about 60 with stable Graves' hyperthyroidism. The 100 or so discovery patients were randomly split 7:3 into training and test sets. An independent validation cohort of about 19 hyperthyroidism patients and 17 patients who later progressed to ophthalmopathy tested prospective prediction of ophthalmopathy. After sampling, hyperthyroidism patients received methimazole starting at 30 mg daily, and ophthalmopathy patients received high-dose intravenous methylprednisolone. The study also compared thyroid tissue and blood T-cell repertoires from over 5 Graves' hyperthyroidism patients.

Results and caveats for the whole study, not just this receptor: Most expanded thyroid clonotypes (frequency above 0.001) were also detected in blood, suggesting blood repertoires may reflect thyroid immune responses. In validation, progression to ophthalmopathy was predicted by the model with more than 65% sensitivity and nearly 75% specificity, a median of approximately 6.5 months before onset. Sample size was not statistically predetermined, and blinding of investigators to group allocation was not performed. In cross-validation, a model built on a 13 V-J signature told ophthalmopathy apart from stable hyperthyroidism with just under 90% sensitivity and roughly 82% specificity, and in testing the same model reached 80%/75%.

The germline V gene encodes CDR1 SGDLS and CDR2 YYNGEE. The CDR3 runs 11 residues from the cysteine to the phenylalanine. Only the CDR3 DNA is retained, 33 bases long and in frame from the first base. The trim is 3 bases for V and 9 bases for J, with a gap of 9 bases between the germline ends. Ophthalmopathy patients had moderately to severely active disease, Clinical Activity Score of at least 3, NOSPECS grade of at least 4, and duration under 3 months. Any patient with an uncontrolled infection, another autoimmune disease, pregnancy or lactation was excluded. Clinical symptoms, serum thyroxine and TRAb, thyroid ultrasound, and orbital computed tomography formed the basis for the diagnoses. PBMCs were isolated from about 9.1 ml of fresh peripheral blood by Ficoll-Paque density gradient centrifugation. Total RNA was extracted using Trizol reagent, and RNA quality was assessed on an Agilent 2100 Bioanalyzer.

Amplification of TCR beta CDR3 regions was carried out from RNA transcripts. The first round of RT-PCR for the TCR CDR3 was performed with the HTBI primer set and the Qiagen OneStep RT-PCR kit. The libraries were constructed in a second round of multiplex PCR and then size-selected and purified. Libraries were sequenced paired-end with 100 bp reads on an Illumina HiSeq2000. Turning to the authors' computational methods: SOAPnuke was used to process the raw data, with reads discarded if the reads contained adapters or uncalled bases, had a mean Phred below 15, or lacked an exact constant-primer or identifier match. High-quality paired reads were merged using COPE v1.2.5, and each unique nucleotide sequence was defined as a clonotype. Clonotypes were aligned to IMGT TRBV, TRBD and TRBJ reference segments using MiTCR v1.1. The analysis was restricted to V-J combinations with a frequency above 0.0001, which together covered 99% to 99.2% of the repertoires. A TCS score was defined as the ratio of F50 (clonal expansion) to E x V (chaos), with BLOSUM62-based TCRdist applied between CDR3 peptides within each V-J. Welch's t-statistics and random forest reduced 450 to 600 V-J features to roughly 13, which were used in a naive Bayes classifier (R e1071). The raw public data were reprocessed by TCRdb itself: fastp quality trimming at Q25, MiXCR clonotype calling, in-frame beta chains only. Every CDR3 protein is listed once, alongside the most common genes and DNA of its rows. For this entry, the V and J calls and clone size follow TCRdb and not the study's own pipeline. Within this sample are hundreds of thousands of distinct CDR3 sequences, with approximately 25% of them counted one time only. The ten biggest clones cover about 11% of the sample.

The sample was blood. The chain joins TRBV9 to TRBJ1-2; the D gene remains uncertain. This clonotype originated in a woman in her thirties with Graves' ophthalmopathy. Here is the DNA: TGTGCCAGCAGCGCCAGCGGTCGCTACACCTTC. The resulting protein is CASSASGRYTF.